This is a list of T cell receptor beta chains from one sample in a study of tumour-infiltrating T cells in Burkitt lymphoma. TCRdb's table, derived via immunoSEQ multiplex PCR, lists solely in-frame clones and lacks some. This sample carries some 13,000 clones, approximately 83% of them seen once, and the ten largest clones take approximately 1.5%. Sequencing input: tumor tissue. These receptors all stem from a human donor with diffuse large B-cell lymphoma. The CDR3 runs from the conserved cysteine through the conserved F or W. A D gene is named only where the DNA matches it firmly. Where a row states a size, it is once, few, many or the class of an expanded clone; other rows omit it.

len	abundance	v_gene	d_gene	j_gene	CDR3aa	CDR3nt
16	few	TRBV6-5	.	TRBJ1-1	CASSYSNGQGNTEAFF	TGTGCCAGCAGTTACTCGAACGGACAAGGGAACACTGAAGCTTTCTTT
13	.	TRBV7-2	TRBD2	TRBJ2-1	CASSSSTSGSAFF	TGTGCCAGCAGCTCCTCGACTAGCGGGAGTGCGTTCTTC
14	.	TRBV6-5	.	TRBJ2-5	CASSYDPIPETQYF	TGTGCCAGCAGTTACGACCCTATCCCAGAGACCCAGTACTTC
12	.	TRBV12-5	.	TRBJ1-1	CASGLDNTEAFF	TGTGCTAGTGGTTTGGACAACACTGAAGCTTTCTTT
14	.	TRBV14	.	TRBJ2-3	CASSQGRVTDTQYF	TGTGCCAGCAGCCAAGGGAGGGTCACAGATACGCAGTATTTT
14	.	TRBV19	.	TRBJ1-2	CASSKIDRVVGYTF	TGTGCCAGTAGTAAAATAGACAGAGTTGTTGGCTACACCTTC
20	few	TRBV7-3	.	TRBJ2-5	CARTGPESADPQSPVPPQYF	TGTGCCAGAACCGGTCCGGAGTCTGCCGACCCCCAGTCCCCCGTGCCTCCCCAGTACTTC
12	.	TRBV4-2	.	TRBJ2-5	CASSRSLETQYF	TGTGCCAGCAGCCGATCGTTGGAGACCCAGTACTTC
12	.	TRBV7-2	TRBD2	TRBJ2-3	CASTKAGGPQYF	TGTGCCAGCACTAAAGCGGGGGGGCCGCAGTATTTT
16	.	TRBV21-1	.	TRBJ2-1	CASSKAGSGGDNEQFF	TGTGCCAGCAGCAAAGCGGGTAGCGGGGGGGACAATGAGCAGTTCTTC
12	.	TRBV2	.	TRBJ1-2	CASTSAQNGYTF	TGTGCCAGCACGTCGGCACAGAACGGCTACACCTTC
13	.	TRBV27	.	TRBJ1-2	CASSLSQGGGYTF	TGTGCCAGCAGTTTGTCCCAGGGAGGCGGCTACACCTTC
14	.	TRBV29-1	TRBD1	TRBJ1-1	CSVELYGQGRVAFF	TGCAGCGTTGAACTCTACGGACAGGGGCGGGTAGCTTTCTTT
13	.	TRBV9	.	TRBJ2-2	CASSVKVAGELFF	TGTGCCAGCAGCGTAAAGGTAGCCGGGGAGCTGTTTTTT
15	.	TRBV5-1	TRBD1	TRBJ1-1	CASSSGQGGNTEAFF	TGCGCCAGCAGCAGCGGACAGGGAGGGAACACTGAAGCTTTCTTT
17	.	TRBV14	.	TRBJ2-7	CASSQEPVYSPLYEQYF	TGTGCCAGCAGCCAAGAGCCGGTGTATTCGCCCCTCTACGAGCAGTACTTC
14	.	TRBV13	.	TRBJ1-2	CASSLVGRPYGYTF	TGTGCCAGCAGCTTAGTTGGCAGACCATATGGCTACACCTTC
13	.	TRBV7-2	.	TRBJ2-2	CASSLRGTGELFF	TGTGCCAGCAGCTTAAGGGGAACCGGGGAGCTGTTTTTT
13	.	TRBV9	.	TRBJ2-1	CASSVGDYNEQFF	TGTGCCAGCAGCGTAGGAGACTACAATGAGCAGTTCTTC
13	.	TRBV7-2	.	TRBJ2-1	CASSPLVINEQFF	TGTGCCAGCAGTCCACTCGTGATCAATGAGCAGTTCTTC
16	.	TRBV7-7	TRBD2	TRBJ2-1	CASSLAAGLVYNEQFF	TGTGCTAGCAGCTTAGCGGCGGGACTAGTCTACAATGAGCAGTTCTTC
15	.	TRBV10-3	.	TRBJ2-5	CAIAQGGPFQETQYF	TGTGCCATCGCTCAGGGGGGACCCTTCCAAGAGACCCAGTACTTC
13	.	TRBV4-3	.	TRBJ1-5	CASSQATGQPQHF	TGCGCCAGCAGCCAGGCAACCGGTCAGCCCCAGCATTTT
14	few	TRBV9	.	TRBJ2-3	CASSPTGPTDTQYF	TGTGCCAGCAGCCCCACGGGGCCCACAGATACGCAGTATTTT
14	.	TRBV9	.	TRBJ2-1	CASSVGQSWNEQFF	TGTGCCAGCAGCGTAGGGCAGAGTTGGAATGAGCAGTTCTTC
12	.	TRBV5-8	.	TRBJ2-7	CASSSRIYEQYF	TGTGCCAGCAGCTCGCGGATCTACGAGCAGTACTTC
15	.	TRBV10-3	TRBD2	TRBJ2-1	CAIRSAGENYNEQFF	TGTGCCATCAGGTCAGCGGGAGAAAACTACAATGAGCAGTTCTTC
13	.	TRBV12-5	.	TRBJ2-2	CASGLDQTGELFF	TGTGCTAGTGGGCTCGATCAAACCGGGGAGCTGTTTTTT